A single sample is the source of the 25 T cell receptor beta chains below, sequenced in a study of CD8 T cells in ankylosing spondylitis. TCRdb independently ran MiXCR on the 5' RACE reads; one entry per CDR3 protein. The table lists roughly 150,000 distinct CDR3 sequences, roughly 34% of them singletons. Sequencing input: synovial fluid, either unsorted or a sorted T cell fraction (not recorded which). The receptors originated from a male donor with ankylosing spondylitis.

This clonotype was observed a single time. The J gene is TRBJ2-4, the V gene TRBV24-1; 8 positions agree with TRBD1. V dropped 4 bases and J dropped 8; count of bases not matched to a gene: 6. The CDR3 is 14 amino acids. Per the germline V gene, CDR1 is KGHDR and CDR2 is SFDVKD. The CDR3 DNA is TGTGCCACCAGTGACCCAGGGGGCGAGGACATTCAGTACTTC. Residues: CATSDPGGEDIQYF.

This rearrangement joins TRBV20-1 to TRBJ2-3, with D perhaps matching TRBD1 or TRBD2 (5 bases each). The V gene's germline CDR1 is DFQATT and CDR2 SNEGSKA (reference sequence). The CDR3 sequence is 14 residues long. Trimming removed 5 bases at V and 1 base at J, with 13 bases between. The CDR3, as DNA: TGCAGTGCTCAAGGGCAGGGAGGCACAGATACGCAGTATTTT. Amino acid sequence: CSAQGQGGTDTQYF.

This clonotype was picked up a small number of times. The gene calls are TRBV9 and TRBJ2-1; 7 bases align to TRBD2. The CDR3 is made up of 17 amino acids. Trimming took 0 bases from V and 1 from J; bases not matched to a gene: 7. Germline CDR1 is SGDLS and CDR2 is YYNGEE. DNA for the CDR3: TGTGCCAGCAGCGTAGTCTCTAGCGGCGGTTCCTACAATGAGCAGTTCTTC. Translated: CASSVVSSGGSYNEQFF.

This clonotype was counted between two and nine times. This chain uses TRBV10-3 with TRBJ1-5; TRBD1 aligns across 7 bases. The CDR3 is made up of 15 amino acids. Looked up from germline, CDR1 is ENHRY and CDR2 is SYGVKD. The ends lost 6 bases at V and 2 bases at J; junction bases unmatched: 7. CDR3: CAISADRDGNQPQHF. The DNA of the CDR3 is TGTGCCATCAGCGCTGACAGGGACGGCAATCAGCCCCAGCATTTT.

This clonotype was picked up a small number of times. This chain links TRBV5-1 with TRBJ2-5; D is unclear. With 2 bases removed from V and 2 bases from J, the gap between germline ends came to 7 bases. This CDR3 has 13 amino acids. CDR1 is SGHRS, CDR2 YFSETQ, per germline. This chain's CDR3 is CASSFQEQETQYF. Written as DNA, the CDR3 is TGCGCCAGCAGCTTTCAGGAGCAAGAGACCCAGTACTTC.

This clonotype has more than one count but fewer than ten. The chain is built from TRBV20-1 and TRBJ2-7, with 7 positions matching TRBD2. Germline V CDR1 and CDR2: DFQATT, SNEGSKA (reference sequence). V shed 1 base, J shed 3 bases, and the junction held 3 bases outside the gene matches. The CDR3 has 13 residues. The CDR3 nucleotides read TGCAGTGCTAGAGGTCAGCGGGACTACGAGCAGTACTTC. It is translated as CSARGQRDYEQYF.

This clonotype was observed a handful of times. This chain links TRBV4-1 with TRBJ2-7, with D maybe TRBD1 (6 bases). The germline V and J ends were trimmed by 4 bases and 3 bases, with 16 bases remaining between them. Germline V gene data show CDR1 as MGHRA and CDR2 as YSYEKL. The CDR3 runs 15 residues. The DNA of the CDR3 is TGCGCCAGCAGCCCAGGGGATCCCCCCTACTACGAGCAGTACTTC. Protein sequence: CASSPGDPPYYEQYF.

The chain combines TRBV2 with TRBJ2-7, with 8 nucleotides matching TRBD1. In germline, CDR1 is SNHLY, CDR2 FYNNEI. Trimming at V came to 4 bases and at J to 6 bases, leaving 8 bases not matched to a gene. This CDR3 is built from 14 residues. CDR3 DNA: TGTGCCAGCAGTGTCGGCAGGGGGCCTGCCGAGCAGTACTTC. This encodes CASSVGRGPAEQYF.

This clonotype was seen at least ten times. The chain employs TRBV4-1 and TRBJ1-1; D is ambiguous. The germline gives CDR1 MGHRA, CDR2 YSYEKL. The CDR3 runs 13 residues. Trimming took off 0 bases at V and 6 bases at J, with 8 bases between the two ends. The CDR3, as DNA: TGCGCCAGCAGCCAAGATAAGGGTCCTGAAGCTTTCTTT. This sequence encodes CASSQDKGPEAFF.

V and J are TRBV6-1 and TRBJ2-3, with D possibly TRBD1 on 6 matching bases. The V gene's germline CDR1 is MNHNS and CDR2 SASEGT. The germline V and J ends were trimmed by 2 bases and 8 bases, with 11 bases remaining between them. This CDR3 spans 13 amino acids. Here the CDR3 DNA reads TGTGCCAGCAGTGAATTTGACAGGACTACGCAGTATTTT. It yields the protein CASSEFDRTTQYF.

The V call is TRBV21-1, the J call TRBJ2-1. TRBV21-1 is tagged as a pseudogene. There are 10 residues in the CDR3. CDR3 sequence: CASSKGEQFF. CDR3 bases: TGTGCCAGCAGCAAGGGTGAGCAGTTCTTC.

The CDR3 loop reads CASSVPGTQTSRTDTQYF. The CDR3 DNA reads TGTGCCAGCAGCGTTCCCGGGACCCAAACGTCGCGCACAGATACGCAGTATTTT. The rearrangement joins TRBV5-6 to TRBJ2-3; D assignment may be TRBD1 or TRBD2 (5 bases each). V was cut by 4 bases and J by 1 base, with 22 bases left in between. Germline V gene lookup returns CDR1 SGHDT and CDR2 YYEEEE. This CDR3 is 18 amino acids long. The full variable domain, rest sourced from reference TRBV5-6 and TRBJ2-3, is DAGVTQSPTHLIKTRGQQVTLRCSPKSGHDTVSWYQQALGQGPQFIFQYYEEEERQRGNFPDRFSGHQFPNYSSELNVNALLLGDSALYLCASSVPGTQTSRTDTQYFGPGTRLTVL.

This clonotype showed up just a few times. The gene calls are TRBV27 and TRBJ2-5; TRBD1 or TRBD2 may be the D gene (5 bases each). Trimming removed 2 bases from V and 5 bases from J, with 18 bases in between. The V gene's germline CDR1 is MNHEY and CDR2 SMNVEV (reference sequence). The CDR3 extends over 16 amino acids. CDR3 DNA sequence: TGTGCCAGCAGTTTAGCCCCGGGACCCCCATTGGAGACCCAGTACTTC. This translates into CASSLAPGPPLETQYF.

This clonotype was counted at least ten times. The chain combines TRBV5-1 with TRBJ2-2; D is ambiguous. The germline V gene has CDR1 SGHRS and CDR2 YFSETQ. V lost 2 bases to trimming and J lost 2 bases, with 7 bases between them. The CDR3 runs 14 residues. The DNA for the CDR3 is TGCGCCAGCAGCTTATCACGCAACACCGGGGAGCTGTTTTTT. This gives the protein CASSLSRNTGELFF. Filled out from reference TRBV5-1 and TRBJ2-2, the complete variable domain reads KAGVTQTPRYLIKTRGQQVTLSCSPISGHRSVSWYQQTPGQGLQFLFEYFSETQRNKGNFPGRFSGRQFSNSRSEMNVSTLELGDSALYLCASSLSRNTGELFFGEGSRLTVL.

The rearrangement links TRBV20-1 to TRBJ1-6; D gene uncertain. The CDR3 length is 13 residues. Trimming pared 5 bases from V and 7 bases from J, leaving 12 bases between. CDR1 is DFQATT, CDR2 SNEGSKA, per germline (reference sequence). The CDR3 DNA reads TGCAGTGCTCCTCCGGACCCAAATTCACCCCTCCACTTT. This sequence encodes CSAPPDPNSPLHF.

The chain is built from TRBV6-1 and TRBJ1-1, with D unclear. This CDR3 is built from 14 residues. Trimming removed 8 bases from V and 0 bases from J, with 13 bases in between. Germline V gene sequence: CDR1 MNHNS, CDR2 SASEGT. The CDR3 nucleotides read TGTGCCAGCGAGTATCAGGTGATGAACACTGAAGCTTTCTTT. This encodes CASEYQVMNTEAFF.

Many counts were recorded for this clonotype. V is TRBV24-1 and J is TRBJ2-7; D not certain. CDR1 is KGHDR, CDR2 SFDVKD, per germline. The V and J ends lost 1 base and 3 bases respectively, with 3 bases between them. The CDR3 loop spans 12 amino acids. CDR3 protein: CATSDFRYEQYF. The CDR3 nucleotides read TGTGCCACCAGTGATTTTCGCTACGAGCAGTACTTC.

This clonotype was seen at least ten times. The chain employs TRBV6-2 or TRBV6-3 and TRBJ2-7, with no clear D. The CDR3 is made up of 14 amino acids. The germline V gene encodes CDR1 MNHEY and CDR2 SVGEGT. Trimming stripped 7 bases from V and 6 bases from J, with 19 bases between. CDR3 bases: TGTGCCAGCAACCCGCCGGGTCGTTTAGTCGAGCAGTACTTC. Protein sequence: CASNPPGRLVEQYF.

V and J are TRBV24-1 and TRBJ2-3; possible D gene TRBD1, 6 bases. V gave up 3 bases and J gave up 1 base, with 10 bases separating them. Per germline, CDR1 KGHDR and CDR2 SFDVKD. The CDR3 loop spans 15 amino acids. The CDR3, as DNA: TGTGCCACCAGTGATACGACAGGCCGCACAGATACGCAGTATTTT. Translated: CATSDTTGRTDTQYF.

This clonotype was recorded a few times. DNA of the CDR3: TGCGCCAGCAGCTTGGGTTATGGGTTCATGAACACTGAAGCTTTCTTT. Translating gives CASSLGYGFMNTEAFF. The chain employs TRBV5-1 and TRBJ1-1; D unresolved. CDR1 is SGHRS and CDR2 is YFSETQ in the germline V gene. With 0 bases removed from V and 0 bases from J, the gap between germline ends came to 12 bases. There are 16 residues in the CDR3.

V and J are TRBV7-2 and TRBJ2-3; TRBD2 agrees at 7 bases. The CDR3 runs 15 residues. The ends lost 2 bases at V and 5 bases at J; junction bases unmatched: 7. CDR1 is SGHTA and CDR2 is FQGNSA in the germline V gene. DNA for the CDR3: TGTGCCAGCAGCTTAATAGGGGAGGGGAAAGATACGCAGTATTTT. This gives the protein CASSLIGEGKDTQYF.

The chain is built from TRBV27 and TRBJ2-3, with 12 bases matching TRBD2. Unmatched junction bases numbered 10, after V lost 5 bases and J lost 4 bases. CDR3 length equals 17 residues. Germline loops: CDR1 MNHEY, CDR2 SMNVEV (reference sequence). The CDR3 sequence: CASSLRTSGTLPDTQYF. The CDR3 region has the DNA TGTGCCAGCAGTCTAAGGACTAGCGGGACCCTACCAGATACGCAGTATTTT.

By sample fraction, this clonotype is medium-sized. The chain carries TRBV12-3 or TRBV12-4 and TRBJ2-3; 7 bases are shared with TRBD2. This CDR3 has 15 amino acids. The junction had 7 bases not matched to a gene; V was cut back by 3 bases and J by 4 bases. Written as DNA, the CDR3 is TGTGCCAGCAGTTTTAGTGGGGGGGTAGCAGATACGCAGTATTTT. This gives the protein CASSFSGGVADTQYF.

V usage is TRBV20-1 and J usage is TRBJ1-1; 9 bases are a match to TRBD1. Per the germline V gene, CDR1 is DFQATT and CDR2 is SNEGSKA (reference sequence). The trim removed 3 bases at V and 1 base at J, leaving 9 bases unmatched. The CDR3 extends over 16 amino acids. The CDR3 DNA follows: TGCAGTGCTAGGGACAGGGGCCAAATACGGAACACTGAAGCTTTCTTT. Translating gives CSARDRGQIRNTEAFF.

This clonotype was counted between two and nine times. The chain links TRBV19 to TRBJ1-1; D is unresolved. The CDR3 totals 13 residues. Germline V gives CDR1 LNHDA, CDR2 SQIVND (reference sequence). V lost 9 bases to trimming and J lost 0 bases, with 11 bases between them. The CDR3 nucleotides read TGTGCCAGCGGGCTACAGTTGAACACTGAAGCTTTCTTT. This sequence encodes CASGLQLNTEAFF. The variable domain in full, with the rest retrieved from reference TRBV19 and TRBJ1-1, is DGGITQSPKYLFRKEGQNVTLSCEQNLNHDAMYWYRQDPGQGLRLIYYSQIVNDFQKGDIAEGYSVSREKKESFPLTVTSAQKNPTAFYLCASGLQLNTEAFFGQGTRLTVV.